A selection of T cell receptor beta chains follows, all from one sample in a study of graft-versus-host responses after intestinal transplantation. Some clones are missing from TCRdb's copy, which holds only in-frame ones; the method was immunoSEQ multiplex PCR. The sample lists some 5,000 clones; about 80% were seen once. Sequencing was performed on ileum tissue, taken roughly 32 weeks after intestinal transplant. The receptor source for this set is a human patient who received an intestinal transplant, so some T cells may come from the graft donor. Both conserved end residues are part of each CDR3. Fields, in order: D gene, J gene, V gene, clone size, CDR3 protein, CDR3 DNA. D genes are given only for firm matches. Only part of the rows carry a size: once, few, many, or a class if the clone is expanded.

NA,TRBJ1-5,TRBV27,NA,CASSISSNQPQHF,TGTGCCAGCAGTATATCTAGCAATCAGCCCCAGCATTTT
NA,TRBJ1-2,TRBV5-5,few,CASSLQGPGGYTF,TGTGCCAGCAGCTTACAGGGACCGGGAGGCTACACCTTC
TRBD1,TRBJ1-2,TRBV6-5,NA,CASSYAGGKGYTF,TGTGCCAGCAGTTACGCAGGGGGGAAAGGCTACACCTTC
NA,TRBJ2-4,TRBV5-5,few,CASSLGGTENIQYF,TGTGCCAGCAGCTTGGGGGGGACGGAGAACATTCAGTACTTC
TRBD1,TRBJ2-5,TRBV5-5,few,CASNLKQGIQETQYF,TGTGCCAGCAACCTAAAACAGGGGATTCAAGAGACCCAGTACTTC
TRBD1,TRBJ1-1,TRBV6-5,NA,CASRKGQGGNTEAFF,TGTGCCAGCAGAAAAGGACAGGGTGGAAACACTGAAGCTTTCTTT
NA,TRBJ2-3,TRBV2,NA,CASSVYIGTQYF,TGTGCCAGCAGTGTGTACATCGGGACGCAGTATTTT
NA,TRBJ2-3,TRBV6-9,few,CASSYSSWGKDTQYF,TGTGCCAGCAGTTACTCTTCCTGGGGGAAAGATACGCAGTATTTT
TRBD1,TRBJ2-2,TRBV6-1,NA,CASLDRGSRELFF,TGTGCCAGCTTGGACAGGGGGAGCCGGGAGCTGTTTTTT
NA,TRBJ1-5,TRBV4-1,NA,CASSLDRGAGGQPQHF,TGTGCCAGCAGCCTCGACCGGGGGGCAGGTGGGCAGCCCCAGCATTTT
TRBD1,TRBJ1-3,TRBV6-9,NA,CASSYTGGSGNTIYF,TGTGCCAGCAGTTATACAGGGGGCTCTGGAAACACCATATATTTT
TRBD1,TRBJ1-5,TRBV5-4,NA,CASSLGGTVNQPQHF,TGTGCCAGCAGCTTGGGAGGGACAGTGAATCAGCCCCAGCATTTT
TRBD2,TRBJ2-7,TRBV4-1,NA,CASSQGGRGDGQYF,TGCGCCAGCAGCCAAGGGGGGCGGGGGGACGGGCAGTACTTC
NA,TRBJ2-5,TRBV11-3,NA,CASSLERETQYF,TGTGCCAGCAGCTTAGAAAGGGAGACCCAGTACTTC
TRBD1,TRBJ1-2,TRBV18,once,CASSPQDRASGYTF,TGTGCCAGCTCACCCCAGGACAGGGCAAGTGGCTACACCTTC
NA,TRBJ1-6,TRBV6-9,NA,CASSPNRANSPLHF,TGTGCCAGCAGCCCCAACAGGGCTAATTCACCCCTCCACTTT
TRBD2,TRBJ2-1,TRBV11-3,NA,CASSKTSGGAPREQFF,TGTGCCAGCAGCAAGACTAGCGGGGGTGCCCCCCGCGAGCAGTTCTTC
NA,TRBJ1-3,TRBV6-5,NA,CASSRTVSSGNTIYF,TGTGCCAGCAGTCGGACAGTCTCCTCTGGAAACACCATATATTTT
NA,TRBJ2-5,TRBV19,NA,CASSIGRASTGETQYF,TGTGCCAGTAGTATTGGGCGAGCCTCAACGGGGGAGACCCAGTACTTC
TRBD1,TRBJ1-2,TRBV11-3,NA,CASSPGQGYGYTF,TGTGCCAGCAGCCCCGGACAGGGCTATGGCTACACCTTC
NA,TRBJ1-2,TRBV5-6,NA,CASRSSSYGYTF,TGTGCCAGCAGGTCGTCTTCCTATGGCTACACCTTC
TRBD1,TRBJ1-2,TRBV30,few,CAWSVGQEIYGYTF,TGTGCCTGGAGTGTCGGACAGGAGATCTATGGCTACACCTTC
NA,TRBJ2-3,TRBV7-9,NA,CASSLGGTDTQYF,TGTGCCAGCAGCTTAGGCGGGACAGATACGCAGTATTTT
TRBD2,TRBJ2-3,TRBV5-1,NA,CASSPPSGGGTDTQYF,TGCGCCAGCAGCCCGCCGAGCGGGGGAGGCACAGATACGCAGTATTTT
NA,TRBJ2-2,TRBV19,NA,CASSTDTNTGELFF,TGTGCCAGTAGTACGGACACGAATACCGGGGAGCTGTTTTTT
TRBD2,TRBJ2-1,TRBV6-9,NA,CASRDSGLAGDEQFF,TGTGCCAGCAGGGACTCCGGACTAGCGGGGGATGAGCAGTTCTTC
NA,TRBJ2-1,TRBV7-2,NA,CASSLVPSSYNEQFF,TGTGCCAGCAGCCTTGTCCCGAGCTCCTACAATGAGCAGTTCTTC
NA,TRBJ2-2,TRBV4-1,NA,CASSHGVTDTGELFF,TGCGCCAGCAGCCATGGGGTTACGGACACCGGGGAGCTGTTTTTT
NA,TRBJ2-1,TRBV9,few,CARSEGAGAAGNEQFF,TGTGCCCGCAGCGAGGGGGCGGGGGCCGCCGGGAATGAGCAGTTCTTC
NA,TRBJ2-7,TRBV19,NA,CASSPVGGGYEQYF,TGTGCCAGTAGTCCGGTCGGAGGCGGCTACGAGCAGTACTTC
NA,TRBJ1-4,TRBV27,NA,CASSLYGVTNEKLFF,TGTGCCAGCAGTTTGTACGGGGTGACTAATGAAAAACTGTTTTTT
NA,TRBJ2-4,TRBV23-1,NA,CASSHGGRDTKNIQYF,TGCGCCAGCAGTCATGGGGGTCGGGATACCAAAAACATTCAGTACTTC
TRBD1,TRBJ2-1,TRBV5-1,NA,CASRDRVINEQFF,TGCGCCAGCCGGGACAGGGTAATAAATGAGCAGTTCTTC
TRBD1,TRBJ1-2,TRBV10-3,NA,CAIRGDRGYGYTF,TGTGCCATCCGGGGGGACAGGGGCTATGGCTACACCTTC
TRBD2,TRBJ2-3,TRBV5-1,NA,CASSHGTSGVTDTQYF,TGCGCCAGCAGCCATGGGACTAGCGGGGTCACAGATACGCAGTATTTT
NA,TRBJ2-2,TRBV27,once,CASTAGAGRYTGELFF,TGTGCCAGCACCGCGGGGGCAGGGAGGTACACCGGGGAGCTGTTTTTT
TRBD2,TRBJ2-7,TRBV6-9,NA,CASSASGFHPDYEQYF,TGTGCCAGCTCGGCTAGCGGTTTTCATCCGGACTACGAGCAGTACTTC
NA,TRBJ1-1,TRBV5-4,NA,CASSLPHTEAFF,TGTGCCAGCAGCTTACCGCACACTGAAGCTTTCTTT
NA,TRBJ1-5,TRBV9,NA,CASSVSHSNQPQHF,TGTGCCAGCAGCGTATCCCATAGCAATCAGCCCCAGCATTTT
NA,TRBJ1-1,TRBV21-1,NA,CASSKEPGAFF,TGTGCCAGCAGCAAGGAGCCTGGGGCTTTCTTT
NA,TRBJ1-2,TRBV6-4,few,CASSDEGEGSYGYTF,TGTGCCAGCAGTGACGAGGGGGAAGGAAGCTATGGCTACACCTTC
NA,TRBJ1-6,TRBV9,NA,CASSKGWGERGSPLHF,TGTGCCAGCAGTAAGGGTTGGGGGGAGAGGGGTTCACCCCTCCACTTT